This T cell receptor (beta chain) came from a study of CD8+ T cells in alopecia areata. Extracted RNA was reverse transcribed into cDNA, the sequencing template. Generated by immunoSEQ multiplex PCR, the TCRdb table keeps only in-frame clones and is missing some. Altogether over 150,000 clones are present, more than 55% being singletons, with the ten largest covering nearly 5%. As regards this clone: The target antigen is unknown.

PBMC-derived CD4+ and CD8+ T cells were sorted. Study-level results: Higher clonality than in normal scalp was seen in lesional scalp, especially alopecia totalis/universalis.

Germline CDR1 reads SGHDT; CDR2 reads YYEEEE. This CDR3 spans 14 amino acids. The ends lost 0 bases at V and 4 bases at J; junction bases unmatched: 3. The chain is built from TRBV5-6 and TRBJ2-5; TRBD1 matches 7 bases. The receptor comes from a human donor in good health. The sample was CD8+ T cells sorted from blood. The CDR3 bases are TGTGCCAGCAGCTTGGAGGGGGCTAGAGAGACCCAGTACTTC. It codes for CASSLEGARETQYF.